This passage covers 7 T cell receptor beta chains from one sample sequenced in a study of identical twins. TCRdb called the 5' RACE reads again in MiXCR, with one record for every CDR3 protein. The table lists approximately 590,000 distinct CDR3 sequences, approximately 10% of them singletons, with around 3% in the top ten. This sample also appeared in a second study, on yellow fever vaccine responses in identical twins.

The sequencing sample was made of PBMCs. The receptor set was obtained from a woman aged 18-35 years in good health.

This sequence joins TRBV9 and TRBJ2-3; 9 positions agree with TRBD2. Germline-derived CDR1 and CDR2 are SGDLS and YYNGEE. The CDR3 runs 16 residues. The J segment lost 9 bases and the V segment lost 4 bases, leaving 15 bases of the junction unmatched. Written as DNA, the CDR3 is TGTGCCAGCAGCTCTAATAGCGGGGGCCCCAGTAGGACGCAGTATTTT. Translated, it gives CASSSNSGGPSRTQYF.

In this sample, this clonotype turned up many times. This chain joins TRBV4-3 and TRBJ2-1; possible D gene TRBD1, 6 bases. Germline V gives CDR1 LGHNA, CDR2 YSLEER. V lost 3 bases and J lost 9, with 12 bases in between. The CDR3 loop spans 13 amino acids. CDR3 sequence: CASSHYRDSEQFF. CDR3 nucleotide sequence: TGCGCCAGCAGCCACTACAGGGATAGTGAGCAGTTCTTC.

There are a few counts of this clonotype. V is TRBV6-5 and J is TRBJ2-7, with D possibly called TRBD1 or TRBD2 (5 bases each). V shed 4 bases and J shed 3 bases, with 16 bases lying between them. CDR3 length: 15 amino acids. Germline CDR1 MNHEY, CDR2 SVGAGI. CDR3: CASSFHGNGGYEQYF. The CDR3 DNA reads as TGTGCCAGCAGTTTCCACGGGAATGGGGGCTACGAGCAGTACTTC.

This chain connects TRBV20-1 to TRBJ2-3, with 12 bases fitting TRBD2. The V segment lost 0 bases and the J segment 2 bases; nucleotides outside the gene matches: 9. The CDR3 loop spans 18 amino acids. Germline V gives CDR1 DFQATT, CDR2 SNEGSKA (reference sequence). CDR3 protein: CSARDLGTSGSITDTQYF. In DNA, the CDR3 is TGCAGTGCTAGAGATCTTGGGACTAGCGGGTCGATCACAGATACGCAGTATTTT.

In its sample, this clonotype was seen many times. The chain joins TRBV7-9 to TRBJ2-1; D is perhaps TRBD1 or TRBD2 (6 bases each). The ends were cut back, 1 base at V and 6 bases at J, with 13 bases in the middle. The germline gives CDR1 SEHNR, CDR2 FQNEAQ (reference sequence). The CDR3 is 15 residues long. In DNA, the CDR3 is TGTGCCAGCAGCTTAGTGGGGGGCGATACCAATGAGCAGTTCTTC. Translated: CASSLVGGDTNEQFF.

This clonotype has a handful of counts. This chain joins TRBV27 and TRBJ2-5; 10 bases agree with TRBD2. The CDR3 spans 14 residues. Trimming removed 8 bases from V and 3 bases from J; junction bases left unmatched: 6. CDR1 and CDR2 from the germline V gene are MNHEY and SMNVEV (reference sequence). The CDR3 DNA follows: TGTGCCAGCCAGGGCCTAGCGGGAGAAGAGACCCAGTACTTC. Encoded protein: CASQGLAGEETQYF.

The chain has TRBV27 and TRBJ2-3, with a tentative D call TRBD1 (7 bases). This CDR3 spans 17 amino acids. Trimming shortened V by 2 bases and J by 1 base, and 16 bases separated the two germline ends. Germline lookup yields CDR1 MNHEY and CDR2 SMNVEV (reference sequence). CDR3 amino acids: CASSLLGGGWGTDTQYF. The CDR3 region has the DNA TGTGCCAGCAGTTTACTCGGAGGGGGCTGGGGCACAGATACGCAGTATTTT.